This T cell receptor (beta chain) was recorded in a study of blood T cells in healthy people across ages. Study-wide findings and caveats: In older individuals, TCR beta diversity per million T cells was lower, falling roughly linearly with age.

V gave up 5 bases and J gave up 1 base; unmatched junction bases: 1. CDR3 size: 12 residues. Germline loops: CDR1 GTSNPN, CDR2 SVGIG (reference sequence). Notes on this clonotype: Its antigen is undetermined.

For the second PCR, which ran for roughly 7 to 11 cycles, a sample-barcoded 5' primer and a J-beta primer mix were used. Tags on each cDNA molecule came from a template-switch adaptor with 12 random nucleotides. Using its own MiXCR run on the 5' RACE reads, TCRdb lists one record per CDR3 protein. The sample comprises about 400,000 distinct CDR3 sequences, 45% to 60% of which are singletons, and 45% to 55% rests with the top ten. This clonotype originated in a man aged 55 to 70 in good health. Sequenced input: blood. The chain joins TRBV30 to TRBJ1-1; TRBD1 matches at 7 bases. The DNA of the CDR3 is TGTGCCTGGGGACAGGAGAACACTGAAGCTTTCTTT. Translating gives CAWGQENTEAFF.